The 9 T cell receptor beta chains presented below share a single source sample, sequenced in a study of beta chain features in type 1 diabetes (dated by TCRdb to 2016 to 2018). Library construction relied on the immunoSEQ multiplex PCR assay. All of the isolated RNA was reverse transcribed with the High Capacity cDNA Reverse Transcription Kit, so expressed TCRB transcripts were sequenced. TCRdb carries this immuneACCESS record with in-frame sequences only. Its versions omit some clonotypes, under half of them owing to an unresolved V gene in the studies checked, with the rest unexplained. Present in this sample are 810,000 or so clones, around a sixth of which were seen just once. The ten largest clonotypes hold 0.023% of the sample. The specimen was naive CD4+ T cells from blood. The cell subset or site label, as the study defines it: true naive CD4+ T cells. The origin of the receptors is a woman between 18 and 29 years old in good health.

This clone was counted only a few times. V gene TRBV15 combines with J gene TRBJ2-5; 9 bases map to TRBD1. V trimming: 6 bases; J trimming: 3 bases; junction bases outside the gene matches: 8. Per germline, CDR1 LNHNV and CDR2 YYDKDF (reference sequence). CDR3 length: 15 residues. CDR3 sequence (DNA): TGTGCCACCAGTTGGGGACAGGGAGAGGAAGAGACCCAGTACTTC. Protein product: CATSWGQGEEETQYF.

This clone has just a few counts. The chain employs TRBV19 and TRBJ2-3, with D unclear. Trimming pared 6 bases from V and 5 bases from J, leaving 9 bases between. This CDR3 contains 12 residues. Germline CDR1 is LNHDA and CDR2 is SQIVND (reference sequence). The CDR3 is CASSKPGDTQYF. The DNA for the CDR3 is TGTGCCAGTAGCAAACCCGGAGATACGCAGTATTTT. The variable domain in full, with the rest retrieved from reference TRBV19 and TRBJ2-3, is DGGITQSPKYLFRKEGQNVTLSCEQNLNHDAMYWYRQDPGQGLRLIYYSQIVNDFQKGDIAEGYSVSREKKESFPLTVTSAQKNPTAFYLCASSKPGDTQYFGPGTRLTVL.

This rearrangement joins TRBV29-1 to TRBJ2-7, with 10 bases matching TRBD1. The CDR3 has 13 residues. After removal of 3 bases from V and 6 bases from J, the junction contained 5 bases not matched to a gene. CDR1 is SQVTM, CDR2 ANQGSEA, per germline. CDR3 nucleotides: TGCAGCGTTGAGAGGGACAGGGGATCCGAGCAGTACTTC. Protein product: CSVERDRGSEQYF.

CDR3 DNA sequence: TGTGCCAGCAGTTCAGGCCCCGGGACTAGCGGGATAAGAGCCAAAAACATTCAGTACTTC. The encoded protein is CASSSGPGTSGIRAKNIQYF. This chain joins TRBV28 and TRBJ2-4; 13 bases agree with TRBD2. This CDR3 is built from 20 residues. After removal of 4 bases from V and 0 bases from J, the junction contained 12 bases not matched to a gene. Germline-derived CDR1 and CDR2 are MDHEN and SYDVKM.

The rearrangement links TRBV5-1 to TRBJ2-3, with 7 bases matching TRBD2. The CDR3 sequence is 14 residues long. The trim removed 3 bases at V and 5 bases at J, leaving 6 bases unmatched. The germline gives CDR1 SGHRS, CDR2 YFSETQ. Written as DNA, the CDR3 is TGCGCCAGCAGCTCTAGCGGCATTCAAGATACGCAGTATTTT. Translation: CASSSSGIQDTQYF.

This clone was counted a few times. The chain is built from TRBV14 and TRBJ2-3; no clear D. The germline V gene has CDR1 SGHDN and CDR2 FVKESK. V gave up 1 base and J gave up 0 bases, with 14 bases separating them. This CDR3 contains 17 residues. The CDR3 loop is CASSQGKLYISTDTQYF. The CDR3 DNA reads TGTGCCAGCAGCCAAGGAAAGCTTTACATTAGCACAGATACGCAGTATTTT.

The chain couples TRBV28 to TRBJ2-7, with D perhaps given as TRBD1 or TRBD2 (5 bases each). Trimming left V 6 bases short and J 3 bases short, with 15 bases between. Germline values: CDR1 MDHEN, CDR2 SYDVKM. The CDR3 spans 14 residues. The CDR3 here is CASRRDGADYEQYF. For the CDR3, the DNA is TGTGCCAGCAGACGGGACGGGGCGGACTACGAGCAGTACTTC.

J is TRBJ2-7 and V is TRBV19; the D is unclear. Germline lookup yields CDR1 LNHDA and CDR2 SQIVND (reference sequence). Trimming stripped 5 bases from V and 2 bases from J, with 13 bases between. CDR3 length equals 14 residues. CDR3 loop: CASSPLSGTYEQYF. The CDR3 nucleotides read TGTGCCAGTAGTCCCCTCTCCGGTACCTACGAGCAGTACTTC.

This clone has only a few counts. The chain has TRBV7-9 and TRBJ2-3; no definite D call. The V end was cut by 6 bases, the J end by 0 bases, with 13 bases between. The V gene's germline CDR1 is SEHNR and CDR2 FQNEAQ (reference sequence). The CDR3 runs 15 residues. This CDR3 is CASSVWATSTDTQYF. CDR3 bases: TGTGCCAGCAGTGTGTGGGCGACTAGCACAGATACGCAGTATTTT.